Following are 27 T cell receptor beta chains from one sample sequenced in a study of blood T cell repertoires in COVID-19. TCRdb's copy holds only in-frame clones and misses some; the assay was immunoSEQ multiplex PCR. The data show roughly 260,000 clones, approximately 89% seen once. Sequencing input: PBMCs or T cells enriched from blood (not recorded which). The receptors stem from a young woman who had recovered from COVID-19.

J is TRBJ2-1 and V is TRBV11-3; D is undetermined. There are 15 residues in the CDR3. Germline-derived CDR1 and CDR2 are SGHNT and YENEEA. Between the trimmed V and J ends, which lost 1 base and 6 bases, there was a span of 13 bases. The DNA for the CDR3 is TGTGCCAGCAGCTTAGGTGATCCTAGTTCCAATGAGCAGTTCTTC. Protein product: CASSLGDPSSNEQFF. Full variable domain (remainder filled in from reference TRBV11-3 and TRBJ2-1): EAGVVQSPRYKIIEKKQPVAFWCNPISGHNTLYWYLQNLGQGPELLIRYENEEAVDDSQLPKDRFSAERLKGVDSTLKIQPAELGDSAVYLCASSLGDPSSNEQFFGPGTRLTVL.

DNA of the CDR3: TGTGCCACCGCCGGGACAGGGAATTCACCCCTCCACTTT. Its translation: CATAGTGNSPLHF. The chain carries TRBV10-3 and TRBJ1-6, with 9 bases fitting TRBD1. The V gene end was trimmed by 10 bases and the J gene end by 7 bases; junction bases not matched to a gene: 5. Germline V gives CDR1 ENHRY, CDR2 SYGVKD. This CDR3 is built from 13 residues.

The CDR3 sequence: CAWRTGPNGEKLFF. CDR3 in DNA: TGTGCCTGGAGGACAGGACCCAACGGGGAAAAACTGTTTTTT. The V gene is TRBV30, the J gene TRBJ1-4; perhaps TRBD1 as D (6 bases). Trimming removed 3 bases from V and 8 bases from J, with 16 bases in between. This CDR3 has 14 amino acids. Germline lookup yields CDR1 GTSNPN and CDR2 SVGIG (reference sequence).

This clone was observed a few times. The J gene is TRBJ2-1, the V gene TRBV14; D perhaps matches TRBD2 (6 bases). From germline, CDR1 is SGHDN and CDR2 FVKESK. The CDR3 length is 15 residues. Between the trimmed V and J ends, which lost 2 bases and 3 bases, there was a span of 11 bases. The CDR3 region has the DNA TGTGCCAGCAGCCAATGGGACTCAGACTACAATGAGCAGTTCTTC. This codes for CASSQWDSDYNEQFF.

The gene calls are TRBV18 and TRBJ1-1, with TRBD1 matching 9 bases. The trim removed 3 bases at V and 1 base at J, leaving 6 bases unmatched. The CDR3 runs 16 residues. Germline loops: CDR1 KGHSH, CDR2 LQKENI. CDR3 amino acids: CASSPRTGEGNTEAFF. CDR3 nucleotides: TGTGCCAGCTCACCTCGGACAGGGGAGGGGAACACTGAAGCTTTCTTT. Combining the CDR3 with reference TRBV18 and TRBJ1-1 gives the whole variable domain NAGVMQNPRHLVRRRGQEARLRCSPMKGHSHVYWYRQLPEEGLKFMVYLQKENIIDESGMPKERFSAEFPKEGPSILRIQQVVRGDSAAYFCASSPRTGEGNTEAFFGQGTRLTVV.

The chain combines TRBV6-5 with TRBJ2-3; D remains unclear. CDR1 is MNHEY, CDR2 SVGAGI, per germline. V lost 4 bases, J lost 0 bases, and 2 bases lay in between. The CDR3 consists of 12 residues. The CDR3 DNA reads TGTGCCAGCAGTTCAAGCACAGATACGCAGTATTTT. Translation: CASSSSTDTQYF.

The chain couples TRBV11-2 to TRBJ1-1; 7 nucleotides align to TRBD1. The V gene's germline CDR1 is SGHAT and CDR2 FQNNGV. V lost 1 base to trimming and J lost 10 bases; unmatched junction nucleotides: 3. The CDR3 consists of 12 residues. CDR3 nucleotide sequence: TGTGCCAGCAGCTTAGGGGACAGCGGAGCTTTCTTT. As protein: CASSLGDSGAFF.

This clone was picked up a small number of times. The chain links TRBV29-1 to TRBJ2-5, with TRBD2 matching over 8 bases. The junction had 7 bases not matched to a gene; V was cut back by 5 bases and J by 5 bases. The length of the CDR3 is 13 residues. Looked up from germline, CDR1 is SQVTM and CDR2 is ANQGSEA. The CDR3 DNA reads TGCAGCGTTTCACTAGCGGAGGGTGAGACCCAGTACTTC. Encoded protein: CSVSLAEGETQYF.

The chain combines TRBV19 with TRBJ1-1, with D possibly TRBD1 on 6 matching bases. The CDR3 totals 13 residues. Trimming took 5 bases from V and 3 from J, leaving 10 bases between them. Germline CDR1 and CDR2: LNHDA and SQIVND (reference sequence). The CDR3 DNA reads TGTGCCAGTAGTGGGACACCTTACACTGAAGCTTTCTTT. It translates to CASSGTPYTEAFF. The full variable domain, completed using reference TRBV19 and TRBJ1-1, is DGGITQSPKYLFRKEGQNVTLSCEQNLNHDAMYWYRQDPGQGLRLIYYSQIVNDFQKGDIAEGYSVSREKKESFPLTVTSAQKNPTAFYLCASSGTPYTEAFFGQGTRLTVV.

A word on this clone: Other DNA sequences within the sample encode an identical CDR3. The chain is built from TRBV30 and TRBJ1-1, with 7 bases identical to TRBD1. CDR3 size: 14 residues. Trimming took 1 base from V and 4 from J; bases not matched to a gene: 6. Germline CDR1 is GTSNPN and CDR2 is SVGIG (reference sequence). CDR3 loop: CAWSALRGVTEAFF. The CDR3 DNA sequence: TGTGCCTGGAGTGCGCTCAGGGGGGTCACTGAAGCTTTCTTT. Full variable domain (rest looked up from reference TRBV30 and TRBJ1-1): SQTIHQWPATLVQPVGSPLSLECTVEGTSNPNLYWYRQAAGRGLQLLFYSVGIGQISSEVPQNLSASRPQDRQFILSSKKLLLSDSGFYLCAWSALRGVTEAFFGQGTRLTVV.

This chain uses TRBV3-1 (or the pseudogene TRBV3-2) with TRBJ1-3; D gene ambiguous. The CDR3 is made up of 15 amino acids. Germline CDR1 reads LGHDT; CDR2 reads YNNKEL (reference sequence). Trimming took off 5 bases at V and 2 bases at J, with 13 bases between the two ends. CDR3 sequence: CASSGSYHPGNTIYF. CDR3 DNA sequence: TGTGCCAGCAGCGGCTCATATCACCCTGGAAACACCATATATTTT.

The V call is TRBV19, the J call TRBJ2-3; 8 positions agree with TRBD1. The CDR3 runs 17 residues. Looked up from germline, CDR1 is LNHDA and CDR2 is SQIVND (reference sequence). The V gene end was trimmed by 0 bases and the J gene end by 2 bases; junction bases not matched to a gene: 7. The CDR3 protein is CASSIDPPGQVTDTQYF. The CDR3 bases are TGTGCCAGTAGTATAGATCCGCCGGGACAGGTCACAGATACGCAGTATTTT.

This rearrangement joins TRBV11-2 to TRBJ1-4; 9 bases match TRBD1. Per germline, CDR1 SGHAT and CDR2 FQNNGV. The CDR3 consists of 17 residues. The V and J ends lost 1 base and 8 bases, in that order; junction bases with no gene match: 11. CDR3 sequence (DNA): TGTGCCAGCAGCTTAGGACGGAACAGGGGGCTTCGAGAAAAACTGTTTTTT. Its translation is CASSLGRNRGLREKLFF. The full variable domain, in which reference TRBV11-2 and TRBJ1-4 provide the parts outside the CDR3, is EAGVAQSPRYKIIEKRQSVAFWCNPISGHATLYWYQQILGQGPKLLIQFQNNGVVDDSQLPKDRFSAERLKGVDSTLKIQPAKLEDSAVYLCASSLGRNRGLREKLFFGSGTQLSVL.

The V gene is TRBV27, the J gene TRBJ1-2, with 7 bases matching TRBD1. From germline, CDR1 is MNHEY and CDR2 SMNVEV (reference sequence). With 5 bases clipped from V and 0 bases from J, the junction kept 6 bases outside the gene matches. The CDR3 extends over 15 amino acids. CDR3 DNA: TGTGCCAGCAGTCGACAGGGCCCTCCTAACTATGGCTACACCTTC. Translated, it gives CASSRQGPPNYGYTF.

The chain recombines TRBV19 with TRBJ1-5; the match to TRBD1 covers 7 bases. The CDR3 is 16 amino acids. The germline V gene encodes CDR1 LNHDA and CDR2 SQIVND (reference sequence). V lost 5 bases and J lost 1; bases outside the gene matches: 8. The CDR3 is CASSAYRGGSNQPQHF. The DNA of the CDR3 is TGTGCCAGTAGTGCCTACAGGGGAGGAAGCAATCAGCCCCAGCATTTT. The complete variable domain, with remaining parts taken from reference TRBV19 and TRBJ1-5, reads DGGITQSPKYLFRKEGQNVTLSCEQNLNHDAMYWYRQDPGQGLRLIYYSQIVNDFQKGDIAEGYSVSREKKESFPLTVTSAQKNPTAFYLCASSAYRGGSNQPQHFGDGTRLSIL.

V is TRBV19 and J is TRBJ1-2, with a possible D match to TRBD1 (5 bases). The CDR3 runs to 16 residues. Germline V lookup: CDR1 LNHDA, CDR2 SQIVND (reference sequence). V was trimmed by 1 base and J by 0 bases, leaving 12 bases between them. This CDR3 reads CASSIGPGQANYGYTF. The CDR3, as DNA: TGTGCCAGTAGTATAGGGCCCGGACAAGCTAACTATGGCTACACCTTC.

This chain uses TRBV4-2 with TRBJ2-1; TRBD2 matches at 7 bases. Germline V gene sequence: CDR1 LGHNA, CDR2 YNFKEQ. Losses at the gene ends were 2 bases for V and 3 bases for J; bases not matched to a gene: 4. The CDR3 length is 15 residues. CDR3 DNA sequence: TGTGCCAGCAGCCAAAGTCGGGACTACTACAATGAGCAGTTCTTC. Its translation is CASSQSRDYYNEQFF.

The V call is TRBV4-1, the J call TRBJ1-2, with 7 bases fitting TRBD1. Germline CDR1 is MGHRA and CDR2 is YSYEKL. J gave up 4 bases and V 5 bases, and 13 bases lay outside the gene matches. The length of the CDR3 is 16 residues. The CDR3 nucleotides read TGCGCCAGCAGCGATCAACCAAGGACAGGCAGCTATGGCTACACCTTC. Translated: CASSDQPRTGSYGYTF.

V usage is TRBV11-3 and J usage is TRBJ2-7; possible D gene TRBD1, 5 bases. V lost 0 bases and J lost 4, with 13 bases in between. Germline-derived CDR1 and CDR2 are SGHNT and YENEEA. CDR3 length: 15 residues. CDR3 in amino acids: CASSLDPRAPYEQYF. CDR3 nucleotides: TGTGCCAGCAGCTTAGATCCCAGGGCTCCTTACGAGCAGTACTTC.

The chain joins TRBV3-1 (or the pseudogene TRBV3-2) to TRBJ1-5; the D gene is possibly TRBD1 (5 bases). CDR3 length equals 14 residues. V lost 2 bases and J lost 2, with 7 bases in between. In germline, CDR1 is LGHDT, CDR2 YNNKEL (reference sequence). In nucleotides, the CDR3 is TGTGCCAGCAGCCAACAAGGGGGCAATCAGCCCCAGCATTTT. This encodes CASSQQGGNQPQHF.

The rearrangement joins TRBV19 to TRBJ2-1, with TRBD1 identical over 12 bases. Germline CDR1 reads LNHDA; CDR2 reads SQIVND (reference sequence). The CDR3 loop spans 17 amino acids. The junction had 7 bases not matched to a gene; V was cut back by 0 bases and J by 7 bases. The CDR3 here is CASSIDGDRGRWNEQFF. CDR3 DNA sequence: TGTGCCAGTAGTATAGATGGGGACAGGGGGCGGTGGAATGAGCAGTTCTTC.

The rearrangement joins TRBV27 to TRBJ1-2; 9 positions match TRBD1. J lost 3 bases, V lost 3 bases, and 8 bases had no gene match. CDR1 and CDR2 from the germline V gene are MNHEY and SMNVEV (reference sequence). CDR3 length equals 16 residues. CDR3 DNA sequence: TGTGCCAGCAGTTTCTCCACAGGGGGCGCCTACTATGGCTACACCTTC. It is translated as CASSFSTGGAYYGYTF.

The CDR3 sequence: CASSSPGQAFYEQYF. The CDR3 nucleotides read TGTGCCAGCAGTTCCCCGGGACAGGCCTTCTACGAGCAGTACTTC. The chain is built from TRBV27 and TRBJ2-7; TRBD1 aligns across 8 bases. The CDR3 sequence is 15 residues long. The germline V gene has CDR1 MNHEY and CDR2 SMNVEV (reference sequence). Trimming at V came to 4 bases and at J to 3 bases, leaving 8 bases not matched to a gene.

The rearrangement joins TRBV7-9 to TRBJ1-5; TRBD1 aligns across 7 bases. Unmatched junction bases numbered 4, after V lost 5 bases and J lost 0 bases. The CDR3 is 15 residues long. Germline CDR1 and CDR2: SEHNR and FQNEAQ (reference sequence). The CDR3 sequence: CASSQTGYSNQPQHF. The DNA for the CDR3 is TGTGCCAGCAGCCAGACAGGGTATAGCAATCAGCCCCAGCATTTT.

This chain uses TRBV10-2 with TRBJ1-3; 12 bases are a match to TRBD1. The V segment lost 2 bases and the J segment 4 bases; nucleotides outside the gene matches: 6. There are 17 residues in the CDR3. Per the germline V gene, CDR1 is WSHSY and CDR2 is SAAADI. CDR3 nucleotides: TGCGCCAGCAGTGAGGGACGGGACAGGGGGCCCGGAAACACCATATATTTT. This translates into CASSEGRDRGPGNTIYF.

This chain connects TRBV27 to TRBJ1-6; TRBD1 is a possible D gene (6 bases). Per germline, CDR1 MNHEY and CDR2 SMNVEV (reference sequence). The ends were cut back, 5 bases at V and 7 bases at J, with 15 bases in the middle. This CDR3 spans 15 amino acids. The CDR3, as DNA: TGTGCCAGCAGTCAGGGGCGAGGGGTAAATTCACCCCTCCACTTT. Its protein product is CASSQGRGVNSPLHF.

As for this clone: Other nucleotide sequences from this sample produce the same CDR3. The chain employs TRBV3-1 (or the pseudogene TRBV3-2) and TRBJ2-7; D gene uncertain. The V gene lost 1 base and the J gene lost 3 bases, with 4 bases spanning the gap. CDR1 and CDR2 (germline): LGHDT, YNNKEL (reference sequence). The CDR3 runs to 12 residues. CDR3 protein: CASSQAHYEQYF. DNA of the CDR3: TGTGCCAGCAGCCAAGCACACTACGAGCAGTACTTC.